One and the same sample provided the 18 T cell receptor beta chains below, sequenced in a study of T cell repertoires in cytomegalovirus infection. For these TCRs, the target antigens are not known. TCRdb analysed the reads with MiXCR anew, one entry per CDR3 protein. The sample shows more than 300,000 distinct CDR3 sequences, roughly 36% of them seen only once. The source was cultured PBMCs, collected from culture after CMV antigen stimulation. These receptors were taken from a human donor in good health (CMV status not recorded). Some clones in this sample may be carry-over from other donors' samples.

This sequence joins TRBV27 and TRBJ2-2; tentative D call: TRBD2 (6 bases). Trimming stripped 5 bases from V and 1 base from J, with 11 bases between. Germline V gene data show CDR1 as MNHEY and CDR2 as SMNVEV (reference sequence). The CDR3 contains 15 residues. As DNA, the CDR3 is TGTGCCAGCAGTCGAGGGACTTTGAACACCGGGGAGCTGTTTTTT. It translates to CASSRGTLNTGELFF.

The chain employs TRBV6-1 and TRBJ1-2; D is unclear. V was cut by 5 bases and J by 0 bases, with 13 bases left in between. The CDR3 has 15 residues. Per germline, CDR1 MNHNS and CDR2 SASEGT. The CDR3 region has the DNA TGTGCCAGCAGTTACGAGGGATCCCCTAACTATGGCTACACCTTC. This sequence encodes CASSYEGSPNYGYTF.

The rearrangement joins TRBV7-9 to TRBJ1-1; D call uncertain. Germline values: CDR1 SEHNR, CDR2 FQNEAQ (reference sequence). The germline V and J ends were trimmed by 1 base and 8 bases, with 11 bases remaining between them. The CDR3 covers 13 residues. The DNA of the CDR3 is TGTGCCAGCAGCTTAGAGGTGGGCCGCGAAGCTTTCTTT. Its translation is CASSLEVGREAFF. Full variable domain (remainder filled in from reference TRBV7-9 and TRBJ1-1): DTGVSQNPRHKITKRGQNVTFRCDPISEHNRLYWYRQTLGQGPEFLTYFQNEAQLEKSRLLSDRFSAERPKGSFSTLEIQRTEQGDSAMYLCASSLEVGREAFFGQGTRLTVV.

The genes are TRBV19 and TRBJ1-6, with 7 bases lining up with TRBD1. Losses at the gene ends were 5 bases for V and 10 bases for J; bases not matched to a gene: 8. This CDR3 is built from 14 residues. Per germline, CDR1 LNHDA and CDR2 SQIVND (reference sequence). DNA for the CDR3: TGTGCCAGTAGTGCGGACAGGTACAACTCACCCCTCCACTTT. Encoded protein: CASSADRYNSPLHF. Variable domain in full (rest from reference TRBV19 and TRBJ1-6): DGGITQSPKYLFRKEGQNVTLSCEQNLNHDAMYWYRQDPGQGLRLIYYSQIVNDFQKGDIAEGYSVSREKKESFPLTVTSAQKNPTAFYLCASSADRYNSPLHFGNGTRLTVT.

The V call is TRBV7-9, the J call TRBJ1-1; D is possibly TRBD1 (6 bases). The germline V gene encodes CDR1 SEHNR and CDR2 FQNEAQ (reference sequence). Trimming shortened V by 4 bases and J by 6 bases, and 12 bases separated the two germline ends. The CDR3 spans 13 residues. Here the CDR3 DNA reads TGTGCCAGCAGCTCACCACAGGGTCCTGAAGCTTTCTTT. Translation: CASSSPQGPEAFF. Full variable domain (rest looked up from reference TRBV7-9 and TRBJ1-1): DTGVSQNPRHKITKRGQNVTFRCDPISEHNRLYWYRQTLGQGPEFLTYFQNEAQLEKSRLLSDRFSAERPKGSFSTLEIQRTEQGDSAMYLCASSSPQGPEAFFGQGTRLTVV.

This clonotype was detected a few times. CDR3 protein: CASSPYPVRDTQYF. In DNA, the CDR3 is TGTGCCAGCAGTCCCTACCCCGTCCGGGATACGCAGTATTTT. The chain recombines TRBV27 with TRBJ2-3; D call uncertain. The CDR3 totals 14 residues. Germline assignment: CDR1 MNHEY and CDR2 SMNVEV (reference sequence). Trimming shortened V by 5 bases and J by 6 bases, and 15 bases separated the two germline ends.

This clonotype has just a few counts. The J gene is TRBJ2-3, the V gene TRBV27; no clear D. CDR3 length: 13 amino acids. The V end lost 5 bases, the J end lost 6 bases, and 12 bases lay between the germline ends. CDR1 is MNHEY and CDR2 is SMNVEV in the germline V gene (reference sequence). DNA of the CDR3: TGTGCCAGCAGTAGGAAATATATGGATACGCAGTATTTT. It yields the protein CASSRKYMDTQYF.

The rearrangement links TRBV7-8 to TRBJ2-1, with 10 bases aligning to TRBD2. Germline V gene data show CDR1 as SGHVS and CDR2 as FQNEAQ. The CDR3 runs to 17 residues. V lost 1 base, J lost 10 bases, and 13 bases stayed unmatched. The CDR3 DNA reads TGTGCCAGCAGCTTAGATGTTGGGTTTAGCGGGAGGCCCGAGCAGTTCTTC. This codes for CASSLDVGFSGRPEQFF.

In DNA, the CDR3 is TGTGCCAGCAGCTTGGAACCAGGGAGCTCCTACAATGAGCAGTTCTTC. Encoded protein: CASSLEPGSSYNEQFF. This chain joins TRBV5-5 and TRBJ2-1; the D call may be TRBD1 or TRBD2 (5 bases each). V lost 0 bases and J lost 0, with 10 bases in between. Germline lookup yields CDR1 SGHKS and CDR2 YYEKEE (reference sequence). The CDR3 totals 16 residues.

This chain links TRBV12-3 or TRBV12-4 with TRBJ2-1; D might be TRBD2 (6 bases). There are 14 residues in the CDR3. With 0 bases removed from V and 8 bases from J, the gap between germline ends came to 11 bases. The CDR3 is CASSLALTGDEQFF. CDR3 nucleotide sequence: TGTGCCAGCAGTTTAGCGCTAACGGGGGATGAGCAGTTCTTC.

As regards this clonotype: The junction differs from germline at one of its ends, possibly a read error. The rearrangement links TRBV6-6 to TRBJ1-5; D ambiguous. Germline CDR1 reads MNHNY; CDR2 reads SVGAGI (reference sequence). The CDR3 is made up of 17 amino acids. For the CDR3, the DNA is TGTGACAGCAGTTACTCGAAGGCTGGGCTGGGTTTTCAGCCCCAGCATTTT. Its translation is CDSSYSKAGLGFQPQHF.

This chain links TRBV12-3 or TRBV12-4 with TRBJ2-4; 8 bases are shared with TRBD2. The CDR3 contains 14 residues. V lost 8 bases to trimming and J lost 6 bases; unmatched junction nucleotides: 9. CDR3 bases: TGTGCCAGCTCCGGAGCGGGAGTTAGAAACATTCAGTACTTC. This gives the protein CASSGAGVRNIQYF.

The chain carries TRBV29-1 and TRBJ2-4; D might be TRBD1 (5 bases). Germline V gene lookup returns CDR1 SQVTM and CDR2 ANQGSEA. There are 14 residues in the CDR3. V shed 6 bases and J shed 0 bases, with 12 bases lying between them. CDR3 nucleotide sequence: TGCAGCGTCGCAGGGCGACTAGCCAAAAACATTCAGTACTTC. Translation gives CSVAGRLAKNIQYF.

The chain combines TRBV9 with TRBJ2-1; D is perhaps TRBD2 (6 bases). Per the germline V gene, CDR1 is SGDLS and CDR2 is YYNGEE. The ends were cut back, 0 bases at V and 6 bases at J, with 13 bases in the middle. This CDR3 has 15 amino acids. CDR3 residues: CASSVDGSSGNEQFF. For the CDR3, the DNA is TGTGCCAGCAGCGTAGACGGGAGTAGTGGCAATGAGCAGTTCTTC. The full variable domain, rest sourced from reference TRBV9 and TRBJ2-1, is DSGVTQTPKHLITATGQRVTLRCSPRSGDLSVYWYQQSLDQGLQFLIQYYNGEERAKGNILERFSAQQFPDLHSELNLSSLELGDSALYFCASSVDGSSGNEQFFGPGTRLTVL.

This clonotype turned up a few times. The gene calls are TRBV7-2 and TRBJ2-3; the D gene is possibly TRBD1 (5 bases). The CDR3 length is 13 residues. V lost 5 bases, J lost 3 bases, and 9 bases lay in between. The V gene's germline CDR1 is SGHTA and CDR2 FQGNSA. This CDR3 reads CASSRRVTDTQYF. DNA for the CDR3: TGTGCCAGCAGCCGCAGGGTTACAGATACGCAGTATTTT.

V and J are TRBV10-3 and TRBJ2-7, with 10 bases that match TRBD2. Losses at the gene ends were 5 bases for V and 5 bases for J; bases not matched to a gene: 12. The CDR3 is 16 residues long. Germline lookup yields CDR1 ENHRY and CDR2 SYGVKD. As DNA, the CDR3 is TGTGCCATCAGTCTCAGCGGGAGGGCCTTAAGGAACGAGCAGTACTTC. Its protein is CAISLSGRALRNEQYF.

The CDR3 is CASRLAGGPSTGELFF. CDR3 nucleotide sequence: TGTGCCAGTAGACTAGCGGGAGGGCCGAGCACCGGGGAGCTGTTTTTT. The chain links TRBV19 to TRBJ2-2; TRBD2 matches at 13 bases. CDR3 length: 16 residues. Germline CDR1 and CDR2: LNHDA and SQIVND (reference sequence). Trimming cost V 6 bases and J 4 bases; bases outside gene matches: 5.

The V gene is TRBV7-2, the J gene TRBJ1-3; 9 positions match TRBD1. The junction had 5 bases not matched to a gene; V was cut back by 2 bases and J by 6 bases. CDR1 and CDR2 (germline): SGHTA, FQGNSA. The length of the CDR3 is 15 residues. The CDR3 nucleotides are TGTGCCAGCAGCTTATCACAGGGGGCGTTAAACACCATATATTTT. Encoded protein: CASSLSQGALNTIYF.